These T cell receptor beta chains were read from a single sample in a study of blood T cell repertoires in COVID-19. This table comes from immunoSEQ multiplex PCR, and its TCRdb copy is limited to in-frame clones, with some not included. The table lists fewer than 200,000 clones, 70% to 90% of them singletons. The sequencing sample was made of PBMCs or T cells enriched from blood (not recorded which). The receptor set was obtained from a woman aged 45-59 years who had recovered from COVID-19. CDR3s leave out the opening cysteine and the closing phenylalanine or tryptophan. The order of the fields is clone size, J gene, V gene, CDR3 protein. Clone size appears in some rows only: once, few, many, or a class for an expanded clone.

.,TRBJ2-3,TRBV27,ASSLRTALGPDTQY
.,TRBJ1-4,TRBV28,ASHYQTGGESKLF
once,TRBJ2-5,TRBV6-5,ASRPTGETQY
.,TRBJ1-2,TRBV6-5,ASSYTGNYGYT
.,TRBJ1-3,TRBV4-3,ASSQDGGARYQNTIY
.,TRBJ1-4,TRBV2,ASSGGDRTLNEKLF
.,TRBJ1-2,TRBV4-1,ASSLTTDRAFGYT
once,TRBJ2-1,TRBV24-1,ATSDFSNEQF
.,TRBJ1-1,TRBV29-1,SVEGLMNTEAF
.,TRBJ1-1,TRBV30,ACPTGITEAF
.,TRBJ1-1,TRBV28,ASRYRGSTEAF
.,TRBJ2-3,TRBV19,ASSTGTDTQY
few,TRBJ1-6,TRBV27,ASSPGQYNSPLH
.,TRBJ2-3,TRBV5-5,ASSLTGGPDTQY
.,TRBJ1-1,TRBV4-3,ASSPDRDTEAF
.,TRBJ1-5,TRBV12-3/TRBV12-4,ASKSRGAQH
.,TRBJ1-2,TRBV19,ASSPDSGSGYT
.,TRBJ1-2,TRBV9,ASSVTTGMDYGYT
.,TRBJ2-2,TRBV5-1,ASRPTGSQSTGELF
.,TRBJ1-2,TRBV6-5,ASRDRRDRNYGYT
.,TRBJ1-1,TRBV28,ASSSPRTGAGTEAF
.,TRBJ2-3,TRBV30,AWRASMVRPGADTQY
.,TRBJ2-3,TRBV5-4,ASSHSGDTDTQY
.,TRBJ2-1,TRBV11-2,ASRWDRYNEQF
few,TRBJ1-6,TRBV30,AWSPGQGYSPLH
once,TRBJ1-2,TRBV27,ASSSKVGQGAYGYT
.,TRBJ1-6,TRBV28,ASSFIGQDHSPLH
.,TRBJ1-6,TRBV5-4,ASSLYQGSYNSPLH
.,TRBJ2-1,TRBV15,ATSSNRHEQF